Sequencing of this T cell receptor beta chain was carried out in a study of shared clonotypes between healthy human individuals. The table came from immunoSEQ multiplex PCR; TCRdb's copy has only in-frame clones and leaves some out. The sample has about 380,000 clones, 90% to 98% seen once. The CDR3 is 14 residues long. Germline V CDR1 and CDR2: LNHDA, SQIVND (reference sequence). Trimming cost V 6 bases and J 3 bases, with 12 bases left between them. The V call is TRBV19, the J call TRBJ1-5; perhaps TRBD1 as D (6 bases). Sequenced sample: memory CD8+ T cells sorted from blood. Subset indicated: CD45RO+ cells pooled with CCR7-negative TemRA cells. The TCR originated in a man aged 25 to 40 in good health. DNA of the CDR3: TGTGCCAGTAGACTCGGACAGCCCAATCAGCCCCAGCATTTT. Translated, it gives CASRLGQPNQPQHF.